These 8 T cell receptor beta chains originate from one sample sequenced in a study of cytomegalovirus exposure and HLA in healthy donors. A multiplex PCR was run with 60 Vbeta primers and 13 Jbeta primers. Some clones are missing from TCRdb's copy, which holds only in-frame ones; the method was immunoSEQ multiplex PCR. The data hold 150,000 to 180,000 clones, with approximately 74% observed a single time. The material sequenced was PBMCs. All receptors come from a young man in good health and CMV-seronegative.

This clone was seen a few times. CDR3 residues: CASSSLTGFHEQYF. CDR3 nucleotides: TGTGCCAGCAGTTCGCTGACAGGTTTCCACGAGCAGTACTTC. The genes are TRBV27 and TRBJ2-7; D is perhaps TRBD1 (6 bases). Trimming stripped 4 bases from V and 5 bases from J, with 15 bases between. The V gene's germline CDR1 is MNHEY and CDR2 SMNVEV (reference sequence). CDR3 size: 14 residues.

This clone occurred a few times. The DNA of the CDR3 is TGTGCCATCAGTGATCGCGGGAACACAGATACGCAGTATTTT. Its translation: CAISDRGNTDTQYF. The chain joins TRBV10-3 to TRBJ2-3; D possibly corresponds to TRBD2 (6 bases). Trimming left V 3 bases short and J 2 bases short, with 9 bases between. This CDR3 has 14 amino acids. CDR1 ENHRY and CDR2 SYGVKD come from the germline V gene.

The chain uses TRBV5-5 and TRBJ1-5; a possible D gene is TRBD1 (6 bases). The V end was cut by 4 bases, the J end by 5 bases, with 13 bases between. CDR1 is SGHKS and CDR2 is YYEKEE in the germline V gene (reference sequence). CDR3 length equals 14 residues. The CDR3, as DNA: TGTGCCAGCAGCCCACGACAGGTGGATCAGCCCCAGCATTTT. Translation: CASSPRQVDQPQHF.

V is TRBV5-1 and J is TRBJ2-5; 12 bases map to TRBD2. V lost 0 bases and J lost 5; bases outside the gene matches: 2. CDR3 size: 15 residues. Germline V gene sequence: CDR1 SGHRS, CDR2 YFSETQ. The CDR3 DNA reads TGCGCCAGCAGCTTGGCCGGGACTAGCGGGGAGACCCAGTACTTC. Encoded protein: CASSLAGTSGETQYF.

This clone occurred a few times. V and J are TRBV28 and TRBJ1-5; maybe TRBD1 (6 bases). Trimming removed 4 bases from V and 2 bases from J, with 21 bases in between. CDR1 is MDHEN, CDR2 SYDVKM, per germline. The CDR3 contains 18 residues. As DNA, the CDR3 is TGTGCCAGCAGTTCGCCAATACTCAGGGGTACGGGCAATCAGCCCCAGCATTTT. Protein: CASSSPILRGTGNQPQHF.

The chain combines TRBV27 with TRBJ2-7, with 8 nucleotides matching TRBD2. V dropped 10 bases and J dropped 1; count of bases not matched to a gene: 9. This CDR3 spans 14 amino acids. Per germline, CDR1 MNHEY and CDR2 SMNVEV (reference sequence). The CDR3 DNA reads as TGTGCCACCGGGCGGCGGGGGGCATCCTACGAGCAGTACTTC. This gives the protein CATGRRGASYEQYF.

This rearrangement joins TRBV2 to TRBJ1-4; possibly TRBD1 for D (6 bases). The CDR3 runs to 13 residues. Germline values: CDR1 SNHLY, CDR2 FYNNEI. With 6 bases removed from V and 10 bases from J, the gap between germline ends came to 15 bases. The CDR3 region has the DNA TGTGCCAGCAGCAGGGCAGGGGAAAGAAAACTGTTTTTT. The encoded protein is CASSRAGERKLFF.

This clone has more than one count but fewer than ten. This chain connects TRBV5-4 to TRBJ1-1, with D perhaps TRBD1 (6 bases). The germline V gene has CDR1 SGHNT and CDR2 YYREEE (reference sequence). V was cut by 2 bases and J by 1 base, with 12 bases left in between. The CDR3 loop spans 15 amino acids. In nucleotides, the CDR3 is TGTGCCAGCAGCTTTGAGCTAGGGGGGAACACTGAAGCTTTCTTT. Translated: CASSFELGGNTEAFF.